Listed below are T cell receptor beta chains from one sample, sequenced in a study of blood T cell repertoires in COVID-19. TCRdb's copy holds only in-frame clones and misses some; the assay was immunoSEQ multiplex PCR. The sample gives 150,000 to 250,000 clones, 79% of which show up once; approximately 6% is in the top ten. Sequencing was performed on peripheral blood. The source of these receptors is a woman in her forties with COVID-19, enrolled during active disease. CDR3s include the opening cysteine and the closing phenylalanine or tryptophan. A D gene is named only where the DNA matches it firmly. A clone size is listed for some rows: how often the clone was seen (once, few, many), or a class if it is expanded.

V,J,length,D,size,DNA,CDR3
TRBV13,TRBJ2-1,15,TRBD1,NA,TGTGCCAGCAGCGGACCCGGGACAGCTTACAATGAGCAGTTCTTC,CASSGPGTAYNEQFF
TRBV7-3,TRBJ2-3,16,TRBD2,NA,TGTGCCAGCAGCTTAATAGCGGGGTTTAGCACAGATACGCAGTATTTT,CASSLIAGFSTDTQYF
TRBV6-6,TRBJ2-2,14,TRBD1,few,TGTGCCAGCAGGGGACAGGCGAGCACCGGGGAGCTGTTTTTT,CASRGQASTGELFF
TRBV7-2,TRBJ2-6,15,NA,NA,TGTGCCAGCAGTCCAGGGTCCTCTGGGGCCAACGTCCTGACTTTC,CASSPGSSGANVLTF
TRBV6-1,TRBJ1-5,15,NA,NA,TGTGCCAGCAGTGATGGGGCCCCGAGCCGAGTGCAGTTGCATTTT,CASSDGAPSRVQLHF
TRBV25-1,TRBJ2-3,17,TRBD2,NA,TGTGCCAGCAGTGAATCCCGGACTAGCGGGATTACTTATACGCAGTATTTT,CASSESRTSGITYTQYF
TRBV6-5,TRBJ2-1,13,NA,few,TGTGCCAGCCCCCCACCAGGGGCGGATGAGCAGTTCTTC,CASPPPGADEQFF
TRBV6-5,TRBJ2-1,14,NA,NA,TGTGCCAGCAGTTACCTCGGACTGGGCAATGAGCAGTTCTTC,CASSYLGLGNEQFF
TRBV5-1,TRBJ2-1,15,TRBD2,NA,TGCGCCAGCAGCCAAGGACTAGCGGGCCACAATGAGCAGTTCTTC,CASSQGLAGHNEQFF
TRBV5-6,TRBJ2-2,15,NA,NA,TGTGCCAGCAGCTTCCCAGGGTTGGGGACCGGGGAGCTGTTTTTT,CASSFPGLGTGELFF
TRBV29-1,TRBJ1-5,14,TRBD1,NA,TGCAGCTTTTCAGGGGGGACTAGCAATCAGCCCCAGCATTTT,CSFSGGTSNQPQHF
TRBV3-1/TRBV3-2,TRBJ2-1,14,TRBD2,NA,TGTGCCAGCAGCCATTCCTTGCCGTCCGGGGGGGAGTTCTTC,CASSHSLPSGGEFF
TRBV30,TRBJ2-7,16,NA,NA,TGTGCCTGGAGTGTACTATCGACAGCACCCAAGTACGAGCAGTACTTC,CAWSVLSTAPKYEQYF
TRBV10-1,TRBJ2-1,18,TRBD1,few,TGCGCCTCTCCAACAAGGGGGGGGGCCGGGACAGGGGTTCCTGAGCAGTTCTTC,CASPTRGGAGTGVPEQFF